This T cell receptor beta chain emerged from a study of T cells in tumors after PD-1 blockade. Sequencing was performed with immunoSEQ multiplex PCR; in TCRdb, only in-frame clones are kept and a portion is missing. The sample records about 47,000 clones, just under 80% being singletons. A word on this clone: Its antigen is as yet unknown.

Overall study findings and caveats: Roughly two fifths of tumor TCR clonotypes were also found in blood.

The CDR3 loop spans 14 amino acids. Germline lookup yields CDR1 KGHSH and CDR2 LQKENI. Germline trimming cut 3 bases from V and 4 bases from J; bases unmatched to any gene: 5. The source is a human donor with basal cell carcinoma. This chain joins TRBV18 and TRBJ1-1, with TRBD1 matching 7 bases. Here the sequenced sample was PBMCs, taken before anti-PD-1 treatment. The CDR3 is CASSPTTGSTEAFF. The CDR3 DNA is TGTGCCAGCTCACCGACGACAGGGAGCACTGAAGCTTTCTTT.